These 22 T cell receptor beta chains were all obtained from the same sample, sequenced in a study of blood T cell repertoires in COVID-19. The data were produced by immunoSEQ multiplex PCR, yet TCRdb's version contains in-frame clones alone and is incomplete. The sample has approximately 170,000 clones, about four fifths seen once; the top ten hold approximately 2%. Source material: peripheral blood. These receptors came from a woman aged 80 or over with acute or convalescent COVID-19.

The chain joins TRBV5-1 to TRBJ1-1, with TRBD1 identical over 9 bases. The germline V gene has CDR1 SGHRS and CDR2 YFSETQ. The CDR3 totals 19 residues. Trimming at V came to 4 bases and at J to 0 bases, leaving 16 bases not matched to a gene. Here the CDR3 DNA reads TGCGCCAGCAGCCCAAAACCCCGGACAGGGGACGACATGAACACTGAAGCTTTCTTT. It codes for CASSPKPRTGDDMNTEAFF.

The rearrangement links TRBV6-1 to TRBJ1-1; the D gene is possibly TRBD1 (6 bases). CDR1 is MNHNS and CDR2 is SASEGT in the germline V gene. This CDR3 spans 13 amino acids. V dropped 0 bases and J dropped 7 bases, with 9 bases sitting between them. CDR3: CASSEAGGFEAFF. CDR3 nucleotide sequence: TGTGCCAGCAGTGAAGCAGGGGGTTTTGAAGCTTTCTTT.

This clone was counted once. The chain is built from TRBV24-1 and TRBJ1-4; the match to TRBD1 covers 10 bases. This CDR3 spans 16 amino acids. Germline values: CDR1 KGHDR, CDR2 SFDVKD. V lost 2 bases to trimming and J lost 8 bases; unmatched junction nucleotides: 7. CDR3 coding DNA: TGTGCCACCAGTGATTCCCGGACAGGGGGTGGAGAAAAACTGTTTTTT. Amino acids: CATSDSRTGGGEKLFF.

V and J are TRBV11-2 and TRBJ2-1; D may be TRBD1 (9 bases). The germline gives CDR1 SGHAT, CDR2 FQNNGV. The ends were cut back, 6 bases at V and 5 bases at J, with 20 bases in the middle. The CDR3 spans 16 residues. CDR3 region: CASRPTGGGGHNEQFF. The CDR3 nucleotides are TGTGCCAGCAGACCAACAGGGGGCGGGGGGCACAATGAGCAGTTCTTC. The variable domain in full, completed from reference TRBV11-2 and TRBJ2-1, reads EAGVAQSPRYKIIEKRQSVAFWCNPISGHATLYWYQQILGQGPKLLIQFQNNGVVDDSQLPKDRFSAERLKGVDSTLKIQPAKLEDSAVYLCASRPTGGGGHNEQFFGPGTRLTVL.

This chain joins TRBV6-2 or TRBV6-3 and TRBJ1-2; 7 nucleotides agree with TRBD1. There are 14 residues in the CDR3. Germline lookup yields CDR1 MNHEY and CDR2 SVGEGT. J lost 7 bases, V lost 5 bases, and 10 bases had no gene match. CDR3 sequence (DNA): TGTGCCAGCAGTCACCGGACAGGTATCTCTGGCTACACCTTC. Its protein is CASSHRTGISGYTF.

The gene calls are TRBV5-1 and TRBJ1-1, with TRBD1 matching 7 bases. The CDR3 totals 13 residues. Looked up from germline, CDR1 is SGHRS and CDR2 is YFSETQ. The J segment lost 0 bases and the V segment lost 4 bases, leaving 0 bases of the junction unmatched. This CDR3 reads CASSGTVNTEAFF. CDR3 nucleotides: TGCGCCAGCAGCGGGACAGTGAACACTGAAGCTTTCTTT.

As to this clone: Its ends do not fully match the called genes, so a read error is possible. V gene TRBV2 combines with J gene TRBJ2-1, with 9 bases fitting TRBD1. This CDR3 has 14 amino acids. The V gene's germline CDR1 is SNHLY and CDR2 FYNNEI. The DNA for the CDR3 is TGTGCCAGCACCGTAGGGATAACAGGGGGCGCCTGGATCTTC. Protein sequence: CASTVGITGGAWIF.

The J gene is TRBJ1-1, the V gene TRBV11-1; 8 positions agree with TRBD1. Germline values: CDR1 SGHAT, CDR2 FQDESV (reference sequence). V lost 5 bases, J lost 7 bases, and 3 bases stayed unmatched. The CDR3 is 12 amino acids. CDR3 amino acids: CASSPRGLEAFF. In DNA form, the CDR3 reads TGTGCCAGCAGCCCCAGGGGGCTTGAAGCTTTCTTT.

This chain joins TRBV7-6 and TRBJ2-1; 11 bases fit TRBD1. V was pared by 2 bases and J by 5 bases, with 2 bases of the junction left unmatched. Germline V gives CDR1 SGHVS, CDR2 FNYEAQ. CDR3 length: 15 residues. The CDR3 loop reads CASSLRTGGHNEQFF. The CDR3 DNA sequence: TGTGCCAGCAGCTTACGGACAGGGGGCCACAATGAGCAGTTCTTC.

The chain employs TRBV7-2 and TRBJ2-5; 10 bases align to TRBD1. There are 15 residues in the CDR3. CDR1 and CDR2 (germline): SGHTA, FQGNSA. The V segment lost 3 bases and the J segment 5 bases; nucleotides outside the gene matches: 6. The CDR3 region is CASSLTGGEGETQYF. CDR3 coding DNA: TGTGCCAGCAGCTTGACAGGGGGCGAGGGGGAGACCCAGTACTTC.

The DNA for the CDR3 is TGTGCCAGCAGTCTGGGGAGCGAGCAGTACTTC. Protein: CASSLGSEQYF. The V and J genes are TRBV27 and TRBJ2-7; the D gene is possibly TRBD2 (5 bases). The CDR3 is 11 residues long. Germline CDR1 reads MNHEY; CDR2 reads SMNVEV (reference sequence). The V and J ends lost 5 bases and 6 bases respectively, with 8 bases between them.

V is TRBV28 and J is TRBJ2-3; D might be TRBD1 (5 bases). V was shortened by 4 bases and J by 0 bases, with 14 bases between the two germline ends. The CDR3 runs to 16 residues. From germline, CDR1 is MDHEN and CDR2 SYDVKM. CDR3: CASSSQQEPSTDTQYF. In DNA, the CDR3 is TGTGCCAGCAGTTCACAACAGGAGCCTAGCACAGATACGCAGTATTTT.

The J gene is TRBJ2-1, the V gene TRBV5-6, with D tentatively TRBD1 (5 bases). The CDR3 spans 14 residues. V was trimmed by 0 bases and J by 8 bases, leaving 12 bases between them. Looked up from germline, CDR1 is SGHDT and CDR2 is YYEEEE. The CDR3 sequence: CASSLDPRGYEQFF. CDR3 bases: TGTGCCAGCAGCTTGGATCCTAGGGGCTATGAGCAGTTCTTC.

The genes are TRBV2 and TRBJ2-7; D remains ambiguous. V lost 6 bases, J lost 4 bases, and 10 bases lay in between. This CDR3 region has 12 residues. The germline gives CDR1 SNHLY, CDR2 FYNNEI. The CDR3: CASSLPGYEQYF. CDR3 sequence (DNA): TGTGCCAGCAGCCTCCCCGGTTACGAGCAGTACTTC.

The chain carries TRBV11-3 and TRBJ2-3, with D possibly matching TRBD2 (5 bases). The germline V and J ends were trimmed by 1 base and 3 bases, with 8 bases remaining between them. Germline CDR1 SGHNT, CDR2 YENEEA. The CDR3 is made up of 14 amino acids. CDR3 in amino acids: CASSLGGVTDTQYF. As DNA, the CDR3 is TGTGCCAGCAGCTTAGGGGGAGTGACAGATACGCAGTATTTT.

CDR3 sequence reads: CAWRDKHNSPLHF. The CDR3 bases are TGTGCCTGGAGGGACAAGCATAATTCACCCCTCCACTTT. This chain joins TRBV30 and TRBJ1-6, with a weak D call TRBD1 (5 bases). This CDR3 has 13 residues. Trimming pared 3 bases from V and 5 bases from J, leaving 8 bases between. The germline gives CDR1 GTSNPN, CDR2 SVGIG (reference sequence).

This clone was seen a few times. V usage is TRBV6-4 and J usage is TRBJ2-7, with TRBD2 as a possible D gene (6 bases). The V gene lost 2 bases and the J gene lost 0 bases, with 17 bases spanning the gap. CDR3 size: 17 residues. Germline assignment: CDR1 MRHNA and CDR2 SNTAGT. The CDR3 bases are TGTGCCAGCAGTGACGCGAAAGCGGGTGCTAGCTCCTACGAGCAGTACTTC. As protein: CASSDAKAGASSYEQYF.

V gene TRBV25-1 combines with J gene TRBJ2-2; TRBD2 matches 14 bases. The V and J ends lost 1 base and 5 bases, in that order; junction bases with no gene match: 6. This CDR3 has 18 amino acids. Germline values: CDR1 MGHDK, CDR2 SYGVNS. The CDR3 sequence: CASSELGTSGRKTGELFF. In DNA, the CDR3 is TGTGCCAGCAGTGAATTAGGGACTAGCGGGAGAAAGACCGGGGAGCTGTTTTTT.

The V gene is TRBV24-1, the J gene TRBJ2-2; D gene uncertain. V lost 2 bases, J lost 6 bases, and 18 bases lay in between. The CDR3 consists of 17 residues. Germline CDR1 KGHDR, CDR2 SFDVKD. The CDR3 sequence is CATSDSSAVQAAGELFF. CDR3 nucleotide sequence: TGTGCCACCAGTGATTCGTCGGCAGTCCAGGCAGCCGGGGAGCTGTTTTTT.

The V and J genes are TRBV10-3 and TRBJ1-4, with 11 bases matching TRBD1. J was trimmed by 7 bases and V by 6 bases; bases with no gene match: 4. Germline V gives CDR1 ENHRY, CDR2 SYGVKD. This CDR3 comprises 14 residues. The CDR3 protein is CAIRSDRGPEKLFF. The CDR3 DNA sequence: TGTGCCATCAGATCGGACAGGGGGCCTGAAAAACTGTTTTTT.

The chain uses TRBV6-2 or TRBV6-3 and TRBJ2-7, with 14 nucleotides matching TRBD2. Germline CDR1 is MNHEY and CDR2 is SVGEGT. This CDR3 has 17 amino acids. The V gene end was trimmed by 4 bases and the J gene end by 1 base; junction bases not matched to a gene: 6. In DNA, the CDR3 is TGTGCCAGCAGTTTTGGGACTAGCGGGAGATCATCCTACGAGCAGTACTTC. Its protein is CASSFGTSGRSSYEQYF.

The rearrangement joins TRBV11-2 to TRBJ1-1; D is undetermined. V dropped 5 bases and J dropped 2 bases, with 15 bases sitting between them. The CDR3 is made up of 15 amino acids. Germline V gives CDR1 SGHAT, CDR2 FQNNGV. The CDR3 reads CASSRVGGSNTEAFF. Written as DNA, the CDR3 is TGTGCCAGCAGCAGGGTAGGAGGGAGTAACACTGAAGCTTTCTTT.